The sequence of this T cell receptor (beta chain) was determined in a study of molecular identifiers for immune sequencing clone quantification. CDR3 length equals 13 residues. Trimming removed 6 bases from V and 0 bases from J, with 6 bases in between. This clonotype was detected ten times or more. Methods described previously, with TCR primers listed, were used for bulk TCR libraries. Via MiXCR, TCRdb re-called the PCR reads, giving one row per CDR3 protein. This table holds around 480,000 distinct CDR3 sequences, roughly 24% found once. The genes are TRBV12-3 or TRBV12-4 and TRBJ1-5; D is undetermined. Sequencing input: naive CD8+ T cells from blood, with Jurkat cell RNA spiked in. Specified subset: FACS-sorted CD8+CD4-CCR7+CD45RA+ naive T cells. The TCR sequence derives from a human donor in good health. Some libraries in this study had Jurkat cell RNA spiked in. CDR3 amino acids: CASSPDSNQPQHF. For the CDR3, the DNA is TGTGCCAGCAGCCCAGATAGCAATCAGCCCCAGCATTTT.